Shown below are 5 T cell receptor beta chains from a single sample sequenced in a study of blood T cell repertoires in COVID-19. TCRdb's table, derived via immunoSEQ multiplex PCR, lists solely in-frame clones and lacks some. Among under 450,000 clones listed, 70% to 90% were seen once. The specimen was peripheral blood. The receptor set was obtained from a woman aged 40 to 50 with COVID-19, enrolled during active disease.

This clone was found once. The gene calls are TRBV28 and TRBJ2-7; 9 nucleotides line up with TRBD2. The germline gives CDR1 MDHEN, CDR2 SYDVKM. J gave up 2 bases and V 1 base, and 9 bases lay outside the gene matches. CDR3 length: 17 amino acids. In DNA, the CDR3 is TGTGCCAGCAGTTTATACCTAGGGCCTAGCGGGGCCTACGAGCAGTACTTC. It codes for CASSLYLGPSGAYEQYF.

The V and J genes are TRBV6-2 or TRBV6-3 and TRBJ2-3; 7 nucleotides line up with TRBD1. The ends lost 5 bases at V and 1 base at J; junction bases unmatched: 9. Germline V gene data show CDR1 as MNHEY and CDR2 as SVGEGT. CDR3 length equals 16 residues. For the CDR3, the DNA is TGTGCCAGCAGTCTCGAGGGACAGAGAGGCACAGATACGCAGTATTTT. Translating gives CASSLEGQRGTDTQYF.

CDR3 DNA sequence: TGTGCCAGCAGCTTGGTGCGGACAGGCTACACCTTC. Protein: CASSLVRTGYTF. The chain links TRBV5-8 to TRBJ1-2; TRBD1 is a possible D gene (5 bases). Between the trimmed V and J ends, which lost 0 bases and 8 bases, there was a span of 8 bases. Germline V gives CDR1 SGHTS, CDR2 YDEGEE. The CDR3 is made up of 12 amino acids.

For this clone: The same CDR3 can be traced to other DNA sequences in this sample. The chain joins TRBV5-1 to TRBJ1-5, with D perhaps matching TRBD1 (6 bases). V lost 4 bases, J lost 4 bases, and 12 bases lay in between. The germline V gene encodes CDR1 SGHRS and CDR2 YFSETQ. CDR3 length equals 14 residues. The CDR3 spells CASSLDRGNQPQHF. DNA for the CDR3: TGCGCCAGCAGCCTGGACAGAGGGAATCAGCCCCAGCATTTT.

This clone is a singleton in its sample. The chain recombines TRBV7-2 with TRBJ2-5, with TRBD2 matching over 9 bases. With 0 bases clipped from V and 5 bases from J, the junction kept 4 bases outside the gene matches. Germline CDR1 and CDR2: SGHTA and FQGNSA. The CDR3 has 15 residues. The CDR3 region is CASSLAGGGEETQYF. CDR3 coding DNA: TGTGCCAGCAGCTTAGCGGGCGGGGGGGAGGAGACCCAGTACTTC.